A selection of T cell receptor beta chains follows, all from one sample in a study of post-analysis software for immune sequencing data. TCRdb ran MiXCR on the PCR reads and lists one entry per CDR3 protein. Among hundreds of thousands of distinct CDR3 sequences listed, less than 35% were seen once. The sample taken for sequencing was blood. The receptors come from a girl under 18 with multiple sclerosis. CDR3s include the opening cysteine and the closing phenylalanine or tryptophan. The D gene is left open where the match is weak. Size is stated for part of the rows, as once, few or many counts, or as a class when the clone is expanded.

clone_size	v_call	j_call	cdr3_length	d_call	cdr3_nt	cdr3_aa
-	TRBV27	TRBJ1-4	15	-	TGTGCCAGCAGTCCTCGTAGGGACCGTAATGAAAAACTGTTTTTT	CASSPRRDRNEKLFF
-	TRBV28	TRBJ2-5	11	-	TGTGCCAGCTCTCATAAAGGGACCCAGTACTTC	CASSHKGTQYF
-	TRBV28	TRBJ2-1	14	TRBD2	TGTGCCAGCAGTTTTCGGGGGGAATCATATGAGCAGTTCTTC	CASSFRGESYEQFF
-	TRBV12-3/TRBV12-4	TRBJ2-5	13	-	TGTGCCAACGGTTTGGTTTTGCTAGAGACCCAGTACTTC	CANGLVLLETQYF
many	TRBV5-6	TRBJ2-7	12	TRBD1	TGTGCCAGCAGCTTCGGGACAGGGGAGCAGTACTTC	CASSFGTGEQYF
-	TRBV12-3/TRBV12-4	TRBJ1-1	14	TRBD1	TGTGCCAGCAGTGGGACAGGGTACAGCACTGAAGCTTTCTTT	CASSGTGYSTEAFF
-	TRBV6-4	TRBJ2-3	13	-	TGTGCCAGCAGGGCCAGGGCGGCGGATACGCAGTATTTT	CASRARAADTQYF
many	TRBV20-1	TRBJ2-7	11	-	TGCAGCACAGGGCTCTCCTACGAGCAGTACTTC	CSTGLSYEQYF
many	TRBV27	TRBJ2-7	12	-	TGTGCCAGCAGTTTTCCGGGGTCCGAGCAGTACTTC	CASSFPGSEQYF
-	TRBV6-1	TRBJ1-5	15	-	TGTGCCAGCACAAGGTCTCAGGGAAGCAATCAGCCCCAGCATTTT	CASTRSQGSNQPQHF
few	TRBV4-3	TRBJ1-2	17	TRBD1	TGCGCCAGCAGCCAAGATGTCAGGGGGCCCACGGTGAGGGGCTACACCTTC	CASSQDVRGPTVRGYTF
few	TRBV18	TRBJ2-3	14	-	TGTGCCAGCTCACCATCAGGTCGGACGGAACCCCCGTATTTT	CASSPSGRTEPPYF
-	TRBV5-1	TRBJ2-2	15	-	TGCGCCAGCAGCAAATCGGGGCTTGAAACCGGGGAGCTGTTTTTT	CASSKSGLETGELFF
few	TRBV12-3/TRBV12-4	TRBJ1-5	13	TRBD1	TGTGCCAGCAGTCAGGGGGCGGCTCAGCCCCAGCATTTT	CASSQGAAQPQHF
few	TRBV6-5	TRBJ2-1	15	TRBD1	TGTGCCAGCAGTTACTCCAGGGGGCTAGGGAATGAGCAGTTCTTC	CASSYSRGLGNEQFF
few	TRBV27	TRBJ2-7	15	TRBD1	TGTGCCAGCAACAATATCGGACAGGGGGCTACCGAGCAGTACTTC	CASNNIGQGATEQYF
-	TRBV7-9	TRBJ1-2	16	-	TGTGCCAGCAGCTTAGCCTTCGGACAGCCTCGGGGTGGCTACACCTTC	CASSLAFGQPRGGYTF
-	TRBV7-2	TRBJ2-3	15	TRBD2	TGTGCCAGCAGCTCGGGACTAGCGGAGCGAGATACGCAGTATTTT	CASSSGLAERDTQYF
-	TRBV4-1	TRBJ1-5	15	-	TGCGCCAGCAGCCAAGTTTTGGGGGGGAGACAGCCCCAGCATTTT	CASSQVLGGRQPQHF
-	TRBV27	TRBJ1-2	14	TRBD1	TGTGCCAGCAGTTTATGGCAGGGGGTCGATGGCTACACCTTC	CASSLWQGVDGYTF
once	TRBV20-1	TRBJ2-2	14	-	TGCAGTGCGAGAACTCAGGGAGACACCGGGGAGCTGTTTTTT	CSARTQGDTGELFF
few	TRBV7-8	TRBJ1-5	15	-	TGTGCCAGCAGCTTAAGTGGTGTAGGCAATCAGCCCCAGCATTTT	CASSLSGVGNQPQHF
-	TRBV28	TRBJ1-2	12	-	TGTGCCAGCAGTTTGGCATTCTATGGCTACACCTTC	CASSLAFYGYTF